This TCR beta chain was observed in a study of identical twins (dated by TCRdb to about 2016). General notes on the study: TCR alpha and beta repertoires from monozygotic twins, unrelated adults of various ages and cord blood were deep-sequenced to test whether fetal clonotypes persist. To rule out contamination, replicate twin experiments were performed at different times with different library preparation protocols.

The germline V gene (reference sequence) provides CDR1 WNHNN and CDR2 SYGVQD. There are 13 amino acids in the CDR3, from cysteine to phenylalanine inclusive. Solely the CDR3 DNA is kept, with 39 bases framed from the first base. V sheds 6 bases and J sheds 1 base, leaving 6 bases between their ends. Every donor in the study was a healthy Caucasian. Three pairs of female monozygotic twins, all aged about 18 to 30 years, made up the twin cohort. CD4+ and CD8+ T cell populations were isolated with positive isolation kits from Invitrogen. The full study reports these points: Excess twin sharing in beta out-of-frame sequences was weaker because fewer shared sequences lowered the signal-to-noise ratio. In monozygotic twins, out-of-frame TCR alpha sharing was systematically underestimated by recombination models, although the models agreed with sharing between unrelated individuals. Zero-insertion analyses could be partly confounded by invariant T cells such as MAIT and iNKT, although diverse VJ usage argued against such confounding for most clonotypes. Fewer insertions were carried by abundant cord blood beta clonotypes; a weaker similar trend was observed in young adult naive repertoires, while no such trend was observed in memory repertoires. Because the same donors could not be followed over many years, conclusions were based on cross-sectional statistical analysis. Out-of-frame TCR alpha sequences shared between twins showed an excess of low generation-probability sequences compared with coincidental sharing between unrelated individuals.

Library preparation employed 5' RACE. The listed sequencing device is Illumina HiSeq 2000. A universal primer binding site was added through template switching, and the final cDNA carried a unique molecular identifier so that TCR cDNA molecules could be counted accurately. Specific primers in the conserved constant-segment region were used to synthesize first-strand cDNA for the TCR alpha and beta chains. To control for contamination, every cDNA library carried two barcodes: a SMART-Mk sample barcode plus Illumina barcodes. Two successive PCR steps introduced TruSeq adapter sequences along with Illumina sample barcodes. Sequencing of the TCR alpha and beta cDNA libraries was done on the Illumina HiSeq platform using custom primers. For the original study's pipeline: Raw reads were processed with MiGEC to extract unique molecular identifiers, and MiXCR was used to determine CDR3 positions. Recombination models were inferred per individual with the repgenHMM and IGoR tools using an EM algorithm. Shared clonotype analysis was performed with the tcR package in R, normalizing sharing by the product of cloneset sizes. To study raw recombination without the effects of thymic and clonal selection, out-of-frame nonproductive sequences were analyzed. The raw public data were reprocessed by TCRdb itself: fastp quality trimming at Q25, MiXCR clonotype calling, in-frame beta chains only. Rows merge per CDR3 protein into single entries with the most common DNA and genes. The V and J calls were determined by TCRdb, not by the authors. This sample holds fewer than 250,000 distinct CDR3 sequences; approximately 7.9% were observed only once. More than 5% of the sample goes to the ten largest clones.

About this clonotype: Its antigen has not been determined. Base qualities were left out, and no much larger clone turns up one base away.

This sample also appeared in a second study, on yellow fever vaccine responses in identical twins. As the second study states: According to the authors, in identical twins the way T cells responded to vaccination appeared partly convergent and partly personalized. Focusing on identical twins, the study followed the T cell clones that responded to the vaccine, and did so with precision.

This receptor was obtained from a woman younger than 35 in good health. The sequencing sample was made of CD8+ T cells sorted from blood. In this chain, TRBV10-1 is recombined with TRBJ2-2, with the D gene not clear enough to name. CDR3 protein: CASRNGNTGELFF. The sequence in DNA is TGCGCCAGCAGAAATGGGAACACCGGGGAGCTGTTTTTT.